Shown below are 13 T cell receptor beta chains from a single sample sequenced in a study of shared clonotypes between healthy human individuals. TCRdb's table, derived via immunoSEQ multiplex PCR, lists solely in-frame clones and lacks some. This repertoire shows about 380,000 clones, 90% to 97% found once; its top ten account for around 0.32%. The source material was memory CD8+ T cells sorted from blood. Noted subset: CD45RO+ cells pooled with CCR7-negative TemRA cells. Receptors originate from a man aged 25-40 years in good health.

The CDR3 DNA sequence: TGTGCCAGCAGAAATCGGACGTTCAGACAGGGGGACGGCTACACCTTC. It specifies CASRNRTFRQGDGYTF. The J gene is TRBJ1-2, the V gene TRBV2; 9 positions match TRBD1. Germline CDR1 is SNHLY and CDR2 is FYNNEI. The junction had 16 bases not matched to a gene; V was cut back by 6 bases and J by 8 bases. The CDR3 totals 16 residues.

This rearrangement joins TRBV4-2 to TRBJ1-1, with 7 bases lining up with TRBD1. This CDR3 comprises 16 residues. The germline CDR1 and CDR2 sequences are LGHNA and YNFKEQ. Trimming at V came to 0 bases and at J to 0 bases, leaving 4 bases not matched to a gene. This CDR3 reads CASSQDVGGLNTEAFF. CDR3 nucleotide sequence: TGTGCCAGCAGCCAAGATGTAGGGGGCCTGAACACTGAAGCTTTCTTT.

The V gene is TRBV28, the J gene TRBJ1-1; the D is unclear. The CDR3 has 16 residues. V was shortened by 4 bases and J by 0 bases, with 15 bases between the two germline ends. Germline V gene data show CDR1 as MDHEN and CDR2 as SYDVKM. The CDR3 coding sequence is TGTGCCAGCAGTTCCCCAATGGCCTTACTGAACACTGAAGCTTTCTTT. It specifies CASSSPMALLNTEAFF.

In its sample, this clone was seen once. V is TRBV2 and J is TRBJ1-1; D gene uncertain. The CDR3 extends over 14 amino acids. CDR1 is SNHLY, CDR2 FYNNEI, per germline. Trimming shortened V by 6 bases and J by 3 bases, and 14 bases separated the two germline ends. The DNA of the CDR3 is TGTGCCAGCAGATTAAGGAATTCGGACACTGAAGCTTTCTTT. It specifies CASRLRNSDTEAFF.

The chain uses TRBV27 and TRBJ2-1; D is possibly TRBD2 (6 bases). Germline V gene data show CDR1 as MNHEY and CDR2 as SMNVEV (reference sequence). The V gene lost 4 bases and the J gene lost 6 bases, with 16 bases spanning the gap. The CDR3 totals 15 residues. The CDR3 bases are TGTGCCAGCAGTTCCCGACTAGGACAAAGCAATGAGCAGTTCTTC. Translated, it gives CASSSRLGQSNEQFF.

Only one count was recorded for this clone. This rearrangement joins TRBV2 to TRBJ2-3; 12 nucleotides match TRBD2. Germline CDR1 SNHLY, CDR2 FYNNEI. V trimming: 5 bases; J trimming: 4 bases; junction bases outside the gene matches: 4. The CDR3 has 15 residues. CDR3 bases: TGTGCCAGCAGTCCGACTAGCGGGAGATCAGATACGCAGTATTTT. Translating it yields CASSPTSGRSDTQYF.

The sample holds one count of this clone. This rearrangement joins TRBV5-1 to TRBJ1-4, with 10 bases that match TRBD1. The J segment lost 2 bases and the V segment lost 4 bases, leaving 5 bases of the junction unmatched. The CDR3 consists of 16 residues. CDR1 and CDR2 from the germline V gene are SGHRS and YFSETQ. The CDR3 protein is CASSPGQGRTNEKLFF. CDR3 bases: TGCGCCAGCAGCCCGGGACAGGGGAGGACTAATGAAAAACTGTTTTTT.

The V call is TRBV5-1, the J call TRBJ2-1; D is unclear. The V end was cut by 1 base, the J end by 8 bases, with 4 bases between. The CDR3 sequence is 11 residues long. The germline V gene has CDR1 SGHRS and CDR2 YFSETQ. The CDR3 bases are TGCGCCAGCAGCTTGCAGTATGAGCAGTTCTTC. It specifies CASSLQYEQFF.

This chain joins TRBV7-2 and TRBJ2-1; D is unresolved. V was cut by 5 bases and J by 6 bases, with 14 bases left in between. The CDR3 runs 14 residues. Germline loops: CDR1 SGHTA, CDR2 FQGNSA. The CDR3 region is CASSRGFVANEQFF. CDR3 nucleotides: TGTGCCAGCAGCCGTGGGTTCGTAGCCAATGAGCAGTTCTTC.

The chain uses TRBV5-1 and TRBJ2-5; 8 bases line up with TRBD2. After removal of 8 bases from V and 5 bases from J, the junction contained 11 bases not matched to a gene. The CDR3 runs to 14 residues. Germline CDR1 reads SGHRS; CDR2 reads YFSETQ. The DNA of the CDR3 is TGCGCCAGGAATAGCGGGATGGCCCGTGAGACCCAGTACTTC. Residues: CARNSGMARETQYF. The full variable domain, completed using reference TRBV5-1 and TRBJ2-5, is KAGVTQTPRYLIKTRGQQVTLSCSPISGHRSVSWYQQTPGQGLQFLFEYFSETQRNKGNFPGRFSGRQFSNSRSEMNVSTLELGDSALYLCARNSGMARETQYFGPGTRLLVL.

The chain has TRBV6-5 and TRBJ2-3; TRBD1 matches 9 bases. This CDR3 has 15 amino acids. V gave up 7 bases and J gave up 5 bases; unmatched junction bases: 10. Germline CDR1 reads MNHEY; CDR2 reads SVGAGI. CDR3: CASTKGDRAQDTQYF. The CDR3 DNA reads TGTGCCAGCACTAAAGGGGACAGGGCGCAAGATACGCAGTATTTT.

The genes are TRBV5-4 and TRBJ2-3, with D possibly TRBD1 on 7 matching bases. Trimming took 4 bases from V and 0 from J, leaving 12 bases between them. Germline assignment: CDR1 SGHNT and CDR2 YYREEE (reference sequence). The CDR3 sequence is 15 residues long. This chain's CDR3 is CASSPQGTSTDTQYF. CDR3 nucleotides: TGTGCCAGCAGCCCACAGGGGACTAGCACAGATACGCAGTATTTT.

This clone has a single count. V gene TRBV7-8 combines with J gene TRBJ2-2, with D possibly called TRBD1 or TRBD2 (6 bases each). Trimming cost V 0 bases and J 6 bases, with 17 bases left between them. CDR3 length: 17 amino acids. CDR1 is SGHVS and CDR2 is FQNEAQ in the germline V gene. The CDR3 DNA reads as TGTGCCAGCAGCTTAGCGAGCGGAGGGGGGATCCCCGGGGAGCTGTTTTTT. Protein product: CASSLASGGGIPGELFF.